The 30 T cell receptor beta chains given below trace back to one sample, sequenced in a study of T cell responses to AZD1222 COVID-19 vaccine. Only in-frame clones appear in the TCRdb table, and some are missing; sequencing was by immunoSEQ multiplex PCR. The table has 55,000 to 85,000 clones, roughly 89% seen once; the top ten hold roughly 9.8%. The sample consisted of peripheral blood, taken on day 0 of AZD1222 vaccination. These receptors all come from an adult in good health.

A word on this clone: Germline is not matched at one junction end, which may reflect a read error. The rearrangement uses TRBV7-7 and TRBJ2-5; D may be TRBD2 (6 bases). There are 16 residues in the CDR3. Germline values: CDR1 SSHAT, CDR2 FNYEAQ (reference sequence). The CDR3 DNA reads as TGTGCTAGCAGCTTAATGGGGGGTGACGGCCAAGAGACCCAGTACTTC. It is translated as CASSLMGGDGQETQYF.

The V gene is TRBV2, the J gene TRBJ2-3; 8 bases match TRBD2. The CDR3 has 15 residues. In germline, CDR1 is SNHLY, CDR2 FYNNEI. V trimming: 8 bases; J trimming: 4 bases; junction bases outside the gene matches: 11. For the CDR3, the DNA is TGTGCCAGCGATCGGGCTAGCGGGCCCCCAGATACGCAGTATTTT. Encoded protein: CASDRASGPPDTQYF.

The chain carries TRBV3-1 (or the pseudogene TRBV3-2) and TRBJ2-5, with 10 bases lining up with TRBD2. The CDR3 runs to 18 residues. Losses at the gene ends were 2 bases for V and 1 base for J; bases not matched to a gene: 10. The germline V gene has CDR1 LGHDT and CDR2 YNNKEL (reference sequence). For the CDR3, the DNA is TGTGCCAGCAGCCAAACGGTAGCGGGGGGATACTTCCAAGAGACCCAGTACTTC. Translated, it gives CASSQTVAGGYFQETQYF.

Notes on this clone: In the same sample, other DNA sequences code for this CDR3. The chain carries TRBV5-5 and TRBJ2-7; D is perhaps TRBD2 (5 bases). Deletions cut 2 bases from V and 0 bases from J, with 6 bases between. Germline CDR1 is SGHKS and CDR2 is YYEKEE (reference sequence). There are 13 residues in the CDR3. In nucleotides, the CDR3 is TGTGCCAGCAGCTTAGGGAGCTCCTACGAGCAGTACTTC. This gives the protein CASSLGSSYEQYF.

This clone was picked up one time. The CDR3 nucleotides are TGTGCCAGCAGTAGTCGGGACCCCCTCTACGAGCAGTACTTC. Translation: CASSSRDPLYEQYF. This chain links TRBV6-5 with TRBJ2-7, with D perhaps assigned TRBD1 or TRBD2 (5 bases each). The germline V gene encodes CDR1 MNHEY and CDR2 SVGAGI. The CDR3 sequence is 14 residues long. V gave up 5 bases and J gave up 3 bases, with 14 bases separating them.

The rearrangement joins TRBV30 to TRBJ2-7; 8 positions match TRBD1. The CDR3 spans 15 residues. Trimming at V came to 1 base and at J to 5 bases, leaving 10 bases not matched to a gene. Germline CDR1 and CDR2: GTSNPN and SVGIG (reference sequence). In DNA form, the CDR3 reads TGTGCCTGGAGTGACTCGGACAGGGAATCTAACGAGCAGTACTTC. Amino acids: CAWSDSDRESNEQYF.

The chain has TRBV19 and TRBJ1-5, with D possibly being TRBD1 (6 bases). Per the germline V gene, CDR1 is LNHDA and CDR2 is SQIVND (reference sequence). CDR3 length: 16 residues. Trimming left V 0 bases short and J 11 bases short, with 20 bases between. CDR3 sequence reads: CASSIEYTGMNLAQHF. CDR3 coding DNA: TGTGCCAGTAGTATAGAGTACACAGGGATGAATTTGGCCCAGCATTTT.

This clone was observed once. This chain connects TRBV5-6 to TRBJ2-5; D possibly uses TRBD1 or TRBD2 (5 bases each). The V gene's germline CDR1 is SGHDT and CDR2 YYEEEE. V lost 5 bases and J 5 bases, leaving 13 bases between the germline ends. The length of the CDR3 is 13 residues. CDR3 sequence reads: CASSRGAGETQYF. The CDR3 DNA is TGTGCCAGCAGTCGAGGGGCCGGGGAGACCCAGTACTTC.

The V and J genes are TRBV5-1 and TRBJ2-1; perhaps TRBD1 as D (6 bases). CDR1 is SGHRS, CDR2 YFSETQ, per germline. The CDR3 totals 16 residues. The V and J ends lost 7 bases and 0 bases respectively, with 17 bases between them. CDR3 nucleotides: TGCGCCAGCCTCTGGACAGCGGACAGCTCCTACAATGAGCAGTTCTTC. This codes for CASLWTADSSYNEQFF.

This rearrangement joins TRBV7-2 to TRBJ2-1; D possibly corresponds to TRBD1 (6 bases). Germline V CDR1 and CDR2: SGHTA, FQGNSA. CDR3 length equals 17 residues. V was trimmed by 5 bases and J by 6 bases, leaving 23 bases between them. The CDR3 nucleotides are TGTGCCAGCAGCCGCATCTCCGTGGGGTTAGGGGGCAATGAGCAGTTCTTC. It is translated as CASSRISVGLGGNEQFF.

The V gene is TRBV6-2 or TRBV6-3, the J gene TRBJ1-1, with 8 bases matching TRBD1. The germline V gene has CDR1 MNHEY and CDR2 SVGEGT. The ends lost 1 base at V and 6 bases at J; junction bases unmatched: 1. The CDR3 is 13 amino acids. The CDR3 coding sequence is TGTGCCAGCAGTTACTACAGGGGGGCTGAAGCTTTCTTT. The encoded protein is CASSYYRGAEAFF.

V gene TRBV7-9 combines with J gene TRBJ1-5, with D unclear. The CDR3 consists of 18 residues. The V gene lost 4 bases and the J gene lost 0 bases, with 19 bases spanning the gap. Germline V gene sequence: CDR1 SEHNR, CDR2 FQNEAQ (reference sequence). The CDR3 DNA sequence: TGTGCCAGCAGCTCATTGGCAGATTTGATGTATAGCAATCAGCCCCAGCATTTT. Residues: CASSSLADLMYSNQPQHF.

The chain combines TRBV6-1 with TRBJ2-3; 8 nucleotides line up with TRBD2. Per germline, CDR1 MNHNS and CDR2 SASEGT. The junction had 6 bases not matched to a gene; V was cut back by 3 bases and J by 1 base. The CDR3 covers 16 residues. The CDR3 nucleotides read TGTGCCAGCAGTGACCATAGCGGGGTCCGCACAGATACGCAGTATTTT. This encodes CASSDHSGVRTDTQYF.

The chain recombines TRBV7-9 with TRBJ1-2; D gene unclear. V shed 5 bases and J shed 5 bases, with 30 bases lying between them. The CDR3 extends over 19 amino acids. The germline gives CDR1 SEHNR, CDR2 FQNEAQ (reference sequence). CDR3 region: CASSLVGGPSLHFEYGYTF. The CDR3 coding sequence is TGTGCCAGCAGCCTTGTGGGAGGCCCTTCCCTACATTTCGAATATGGCTACACCTTC.

The chain joins TRBV11-2 to TRBJ2-1; the D gene is possibly TRBD1 (6 bases). This CDR3 has 14 residues. The ends were cut back, 1 base at V and 7 bases at J, with 11 bases in the middle. CDR1 SGHAT and CDR2 FQNNGV come from the germline V gene. The CDR3: CASSLAGDTNEQFF. For the CDR3, the DNA is TGTGCCAGCAGCTTAGCAGGGGACACAAATGAGCAGTTCTTC.

This chain links TRBV10-3 with TRBJ1-2, with D maybe TRBD1 (6 bases). The CDR3 runs 15 residues. The V end was cut by 1 base, the J end by 7 bases, with 16 bases between. Germline loops: CDR1 ENHRY, CDR2 SYGVKD. Here the CDR3 DNA reads TGTGCCATCAGTGAGTGGGAGGACAGAGGCGGTGGCTACACCTTC. It yields the protein CAISEWEDRGGGYTF.

The chain uses TRBV6-5 and TRBJ1-3; 8 nucleotides match TRBD1. Germline V CDR1 and CDR2: MNHEY, SVGAGI. This CDR3 has 15 residues. The J segment lost 0 bases and the V segment lost 7 bases, leaving 5 bases of the junction unmatched. This CDR3 reads CASTRQGNSGNTIYF. CDR3 DNA: TGTGCCAGCACTAGACAGGGGAACTCTGGAAACACCATATATTTT.

The chain employs TRBV2 and TRBJ2-3; D assignment may be TRBD1 or TRBD2 (6 bases each). Germline V gives CDR1 SNHLY, CDR2 FYNNEI. V was trimmed by 2 bases and J by 6 bases, leaving 18 bases between them. The CDR3 has 16 residues. CDR3 nucleotides: TGTGCCAGCAGTGAAACGCTTGGGGGGCACCCGGATACGCAGTATTTT. Translated, it gives CASSETLGGHPDTQYF.

The V call is TRBV6-6, the J call TRBJ1-4, with 7 bases aligning to TRBD1. Unmatched junction bases numbered 15, after V lost 5 bases and J lost 3 bases. This CDR3 has 18 residues. Germline V gives CDR1 MNHNY, CDR2 SVGAGI (reference sequence). The CDR3 sequence is CASSQTSIGTVSNEKLFF. The DNA of the CDR3 is TGTGCCAGCAGTCAAACCTCAATAGGGACAGTCTCTAATGAAAAACTGTTTTTT.

The chain recombines TRBV19 with TRBJ2-1, with TRBD2 matching 14 bases. Per germline, CDR1 LNHDA and CDR2 SQIVND (reference sequence). Germline trimming cut 5 bases from V and 12 bases from J; bases unmatched to any gene: 3. This CDR3 contains 13 residues. CDR3 DNA: TGTGCCAGTAGTGAGGGACTAGCGGGGGCGCAGTTCTTC. Protein sequence: CASSEGLAGAQFF.

The chain employs TRBV6-1 and TRBJ2-5; D gene uncertain. Germline V CDR1 and CDR2: MNHNS, SASEGT. V was trimmed by 3 bases and J by 1 base, leaving 3 bases between them. This CDR3 is 12 amino acids long. CDR3 amino acids: CASSDSQETQYF. CDR3 DNA: TGTGCCAGCAGTGACAGCCAAGAGACCCAGTACTTC.

V and J are TRBV9 and TRBJ1-3; D ambiguous. Germline V CDR1 and CDR2: SGDLS, YYNGEE. Trimming removed 0 bases at V and 4 bases at J, with 8 bases between. The CDR3 covers 14 residues. The CDR3: CASSVGRVGNTIYF. The CDR3 nucleotides are TGTGCCAGCAGCGTAGGACGGGTAGGAAACACCATATATTTT.

V usage is TRBV5-1 and J usage is TRBJ1-1; TRBD1 is a possible D gene (5 bases). V lost 1 base to trimming and J lost 5 bases, with 12 bases between them. From germline, CDR1 is SGHRS and CDR2 YFSETQ. The CDR3 covers 14 residues. The CDR3 region has the DNA TGCGCCAGCAGCTTGTTAGGGGATCGGACTGAAGCTTTCTTT. This sequence encodes CASSLLGDRTEAFF.

The V call is TRBV7-6, the J call TRBJ1-1; D remains ambiguous. The germline gives CDR1 SGHVS, CDR2 FNYEAQ. The CDR3 consists of 13 residues. The V end lost 6 bases, the J end lost 4 bases, and 12 bases lay between the germline ends. CDR3 in amino acids: CASSSSAGTEAFF. As DNA, the CDR3 is TGTGCCAGCAGTAGTTCGGCCGGCACTGAAGCTTTCTTT.

This clone occurred many times. The rearrangement links TRBV5-4 to TRBJ1-2; D call uncertain. The CDR3 runs 14 residues. Germline-derived CDR1 and CDR2 are SGHNT and YYREEE (reference sequence). Trimming removed 0 bases from V and 8 bases from J, with 14 bases in between. The CDR3 here is CASSLGGLLRGYTF. The CDR3 nucleotides are TGTGCCAGCAGCTTGGGAGGGTTGCTGCGGGGCTACACCTTC.

The J gene is TRBJ1-1, the V gene TRBV27, with 7 nucleotides matching TRBD1. CDR3 length: 13 residues. V shed 5 bases and J 7 bases; nucleotides not matched to a gene: 7. Germline assignment: CDR1 MNHEY and CDR2 SMNVEV (reference sequence). The CDR3 DNA is TGTGCCAGCAGTCAGACAGGGTATGTTGAAGCTTTCTTT. It is translated as CASSQTGYVEAFF.

This clone has just one count. The V call is TRBV27, the J call TRBJ2-7, with D tentatively TRBD1 (6 bases). V lost 3 bases and J lost 1, with 10 bases in between. The CDR3 spans 14 residues. Germline CDR1 and CDR2: MNHEY and SMNVEV (reference sequence). CDR3 nucleotide sequence: TGTGCCAGCAGTTTTAGGGGACAATCCTACGAGCAGTACTTC. The encoded protein is CASSFRGQSYEQYF.

The chain links TRBV10-1 to TRBJ1-5; no clear D. The CDR3 has 14 residues. Between the trimmed V and J ends, which lost 9 bases and 4 bases, there was a span of 16 bases. In germline, CDR1 is WNHNN, CDR2 SYGVQD (reference sequence). The CDR3 region is CARSMAATNQPQHF. The CDR3, as DNA: TGCGCCAGGAGCATGGCAGCGACAAATCAGCCCCAGCATTTT.

The chain links TRBV5-1 to TRBJ2-7; 9 nucleotides agree with TRBD1. The CDR3 is 13 residues long. V lost 4 bases and J lost 7; bases outside the gene matches: 6. Germline V gene sequence: CDR1 SGHRS, CDR2 YFSETQ. CDR3 in DNA: TGCGCCAGCAGCCGGGACAGGGCAGAAGAGCAGTACTTC. This translates into CASSRDRAEEQYF.

The V call is TRBV19, the J call TRBJ1-5; D gene unclear. The ends were cut back, 5 bases at V and 3 bases at J, with 8 bases in the middle. The germline gives CDR1 LNHDA, CDR2 SQIVND (reference sequence). This CDR3 comprises 13 residues. CDR3 sequence reads: CASSLRLNQPQHF. CDR3 DNA sequence: TGTGCCAGTAGTCTAAGGCTCAATCAGCCCCAGCATTTT.